This record looks at one T cell receptor beta chain sequence and its context. The data are from a study of blood T cell repertoires in COVID-19. Across the whole study: The cDNA or gDNA used as material had been derived from T cells, B-cell-depleted T cells, or PBMCs.

Sequencing used immunoSEQ multiplex PCR; TCRdb keeps in-frame clones, though not all of them. In the table there are fewer than 250,000 clones, approximately 83% of which are singletons. The receptor was derived from a woman aged 50 to 65 with acute or convalescent COVID-19. Sequences were obtained from peripheral blood.

The CDR3 here is CAISESTDHQETQYF. CDR3 coding DNA: TGTGCCATCAGTGAGTCGACAGACCACCAAGAGACCCAGTACTTC. The J gene is TRBJ2-5, the V gene TRBV10-3; possible D gene TRBD1, 5 bases. The length of the CDR3 is 15 residues. Germline CDR1 and CDR2: ENHRY and SYGVKD. Deletions cut 0 bases from V and 0 bases from J, with 8 bases between.